What follows describes a single T cell receptor beta chain. Assay used: immunoSEQ multiplex PCR; TCRdb lists only in-frame clones, some missing. The sample shows 48,000 or so clones, roughly 86% of them seen only once. These data belong to a study of PD-L1 blockade in urothelial cancer. The time point here: peripheral blood 6 weeks after treatment start. The sample consisted of PBMCs, taken around atezolizumab (anti-PD-L1) treatment. This sequence was found in a man aged 55-75 years with urothelial cancer.

This CDR3 is CASSPWTGTYNEQFF. The CDR3 nucleotides are TGTGCCAGCAGCCCGTGGACAGGGACCTACAATGAGCAGTTCTTC. The chain links TRBV7-2 to TRBJ2-1, with 8 bases aligning to TRBD1. The CDR3 has 15 amino acids. After removal of 5 bases from V and 2 bases from J, the junction contained 5 bases not matched to a gene. The V gene's germline CDR1 is SGHTA and CDR2 FQGNSA.